The rows below give T cell receptor beta chains drawn from one sample of a study of T cell repertoires in cytomegalovirus infection. One entry per CDR3 protein results from TCRdb running MiXCR on the reads. In the table there are roughly 640,000 distinct CDR3 sequences, approximately 24% of which are singletons. The specimen was CD8+ T cells from PBMCs. The receptors here all came from a human donor in good health (CMV status not recorded). Some clones in this sample may be carry-over from other donors' samples. The CDR3 runs from the conserved cysteine through the conserved F or W. Fields, in order: clone size, V gene, D gene, J gene, CDR3 DNA, CDR3 protein. A D gene is named only where the DNA matches it firmly. Size values are once, few and many counts, or a class for expanded clones, and some rows have none.

>NA|TRBV7-9|NA|TRBJ2-2
TGTGCCAGCAGCCCCATTCCAGGAACCGGGGAGCTGTTTTTT
CASSPIPGTGELFF
>NA|TRBV2|NA|TRBJ2-3
TGTGCCAGCAGTGAGGAGACTCTCACAGATACGCAGTATTTT
CASSEETLTDTQYF
>few|TRBV23-1|TRBD1|TRBJ2-3
TGCGCCAGCAGTCACCGGGACAGGGGGCTCCCAATGGCAGATACGCAGTATTTT
CASSHRDRGLPMADTQYF
>many|TRBV7-8|NA|TRBJ2-5
TGTGCCAGCAGCGGCGTGAAAGAGACCCAGTACTTC
CASSGVKETQYF
>NA|TRBV9|NA|TRBJ2-5
TGTGCCAGCAGCGTAGATGGGGGCGTCATGGGGACCCAGTACTTC
CASSVDGGVMGTQYF
>many|TRBV19|NA|TRBJ2-1
TGTGCCAGTAGTAGGAGACAGGCGGCAGAGCAGTTCTTC
CASSRRQAAEQFF
>NA|TRBV28|TRBD2|TRBJ2-1
TGTGCCAGCAGACCAACTAGCGGGAAATCCCGGGATGAGCAGTTCTTC
CASRPTSGKSRDEQFF
>NA|TRBV7-7|TRBD1|TRBJ2-2
TGTGCTAGCAGCCAAGACAGGGTTGAGCTGTTTTTT
CASSQDRVELFF
>many|TRBV7-9|NA|TRBJ2-3
TGTGCCAGCTGGGCCGGACACGGACTCGGAGATACGCAGTATTTT
CASWAGHGLGDTQYF
>few|TRBV11-2|NA|TRBJ1-1
TGTGCCAGCGAGATACTCACTGAAGCTTTCTTT
CASEILTEAFF
>few|TRBV15|NA|TRBJ1-5
TGTGCCACCAGCAGAGTACAGGGCGATCAGCCCCAGCATTTT
CATSRVQGDQPQHF
>NA|TRBV29-1|TRBD1|TRBJ1-2
TGCAGCGCACGTCAGACGGGACAGGGAGAGGGCGACTATGGCTACACCTTC
CSARQTGQGEGDYGYTF
>NA|TRBV29-1|NA|TRBJ2-3
TGCAGCGACAACGGACGGGCGGCGTACACAGATACGCAGTATTTT
CSDNGRAAYTDTQYF
>NA|TRBV29-1|NA|TRBJ1-4
TGCAGCGTTCCGGCTGCAACTAATGAAAAACTGTTTTTT
CSVPAATNEKLFF
>NA|TRBV28|NA|TRBJ1-1
TGTGCCAGCAGTCCCGGTCGTAGGAACACTGAAGCTTTCTTT
CASSPGRRNTEAFF
>many|TRBV19|NA|TRBJ2-7
TGTGCCAGTAGTATCATGGGTTCCTACGAGCAGTACTTC
CASSIMGSYEQYF